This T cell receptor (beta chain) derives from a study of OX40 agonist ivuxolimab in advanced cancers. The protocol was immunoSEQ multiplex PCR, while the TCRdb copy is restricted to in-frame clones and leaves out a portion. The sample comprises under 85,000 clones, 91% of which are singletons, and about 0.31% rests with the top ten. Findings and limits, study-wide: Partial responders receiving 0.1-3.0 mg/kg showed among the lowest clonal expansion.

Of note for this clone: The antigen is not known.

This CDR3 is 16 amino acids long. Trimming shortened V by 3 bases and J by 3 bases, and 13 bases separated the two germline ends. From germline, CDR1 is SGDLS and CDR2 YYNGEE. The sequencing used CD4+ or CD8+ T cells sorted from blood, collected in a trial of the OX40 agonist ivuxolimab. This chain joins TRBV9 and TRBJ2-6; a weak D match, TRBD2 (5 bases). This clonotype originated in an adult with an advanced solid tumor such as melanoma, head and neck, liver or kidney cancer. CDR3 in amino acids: CASSGGLPIGANVLTF. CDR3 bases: TGTGCCAGCAGCGGCGGACTGCCCATTGGGGCCAACGTCCTGACTTTC. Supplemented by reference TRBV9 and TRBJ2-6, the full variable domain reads DSGVTQTPKHLITATGQRVTLRCSPRSGDLSVYWYQQSLDQGLQFLIQYYNGEERAKGNILERFSAQQFPDLHSELNLSSLELGDSALYFCASSGGLPIGANVLTFGAGSRLTVL.